Sequencing of this TCR beta chain was carried out in a study of CD8+CD57+ T cells in acquired aplastic anemia. Study at large: The study obtained an average of approximately 3 ug of DNA from sorted CD4+ and CD8+ cells. Healthy donors had, on average, around 9.9 million reads for their CD4+ cells.

The TCR beta profiling, which covered VDJ combination and CDR3 sequence, was carried out using genomic DNA as the template. TCRdb independently ran MiXCR on the reads; one entry per CDR3 protein. This table has over 150,000 distinct CDR3 sequences, 50% to 55% appearing once. This clonotype was counted once. Its matching antigen is unknown. Study-wide results and caveats: The CD8+ Simpson's diversity of patients and controls was not significantly different. Researchers report that fewer than 30 CD8+ CDR3 sequences appeared in both patients and controls.

The V end lost 3 bases, the J end lost 3 bases, and 15 bases lay between the germline ends. Germline loops: CDR1 SEHNR, CDR2 FQNEAQ (reference sequence). The CDR3 has 16 residues. This chain connects TRBV7-9 to TRBJ1-5; D gene uncertain. The source material was sorted CD4+, CD8+, or CD8+CD57+ T cells (not recorded which) from PBMCs. The TCR sequence derives from a human donor in good health, serving as a control. Written as DNA, the CDR3 is TGTGCCAGCAGCTTGGGGAGGGAGGGTTTCAATCAGCCCCAGCATTTT. It is translated as CASSLGREGFNQPQHF.